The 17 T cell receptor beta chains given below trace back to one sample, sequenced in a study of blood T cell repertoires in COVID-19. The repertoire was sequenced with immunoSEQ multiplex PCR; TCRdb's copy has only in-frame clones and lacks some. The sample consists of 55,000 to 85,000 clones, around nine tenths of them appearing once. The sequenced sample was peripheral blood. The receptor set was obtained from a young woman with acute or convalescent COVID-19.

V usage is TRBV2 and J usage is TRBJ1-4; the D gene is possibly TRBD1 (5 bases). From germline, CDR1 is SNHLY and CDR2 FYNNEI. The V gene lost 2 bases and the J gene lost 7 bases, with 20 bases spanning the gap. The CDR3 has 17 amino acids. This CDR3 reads CASSEISLDSGGEKLFF. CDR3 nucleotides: TGTGCCAGCAGTGAAATCTCCCTAGACAGCGGGGGTGAAAAACTGTTTTTT.

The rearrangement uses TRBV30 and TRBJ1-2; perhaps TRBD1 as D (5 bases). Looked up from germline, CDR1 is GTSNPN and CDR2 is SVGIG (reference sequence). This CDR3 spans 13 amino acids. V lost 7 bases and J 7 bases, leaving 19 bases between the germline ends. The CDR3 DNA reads TGTGCCTCGGGGCGGGATCGTCCTTTTGGCTACACCTTC. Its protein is CASGRDRPFGYTF.

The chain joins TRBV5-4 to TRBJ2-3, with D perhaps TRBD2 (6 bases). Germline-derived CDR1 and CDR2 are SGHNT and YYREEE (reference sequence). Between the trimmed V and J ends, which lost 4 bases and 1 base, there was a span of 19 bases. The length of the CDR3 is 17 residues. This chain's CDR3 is CASSRRVSGVGTDTQYF. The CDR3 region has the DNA TGTGCCAGCAGCCGCCGGGTATCGGGAGTTGGCACAGATACGCAGTATTTT.

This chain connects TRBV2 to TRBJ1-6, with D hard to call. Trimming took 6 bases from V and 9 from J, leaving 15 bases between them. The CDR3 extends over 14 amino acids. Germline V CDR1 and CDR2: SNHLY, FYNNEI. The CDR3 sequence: CASSRRGVGSPLHF. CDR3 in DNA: TGTGCCAGCAGCCGGCGGGGAGTGGGTTCACCCCTCCACTTT.

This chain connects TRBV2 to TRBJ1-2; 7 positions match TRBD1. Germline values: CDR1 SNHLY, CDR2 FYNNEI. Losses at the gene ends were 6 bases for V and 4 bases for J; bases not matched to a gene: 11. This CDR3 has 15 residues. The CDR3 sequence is CASSVQGSPLYGYTF. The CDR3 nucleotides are TGTGCCAGCAGCGTACAGGGGTCGCCCCTCTATGGCTACACCTTC.

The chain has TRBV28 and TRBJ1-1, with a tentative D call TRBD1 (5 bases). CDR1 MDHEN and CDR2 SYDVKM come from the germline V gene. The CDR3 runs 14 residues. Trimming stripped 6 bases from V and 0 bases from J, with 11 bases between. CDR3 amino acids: CASSTRELNTEAFF. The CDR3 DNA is TGTGCCAGCAGCACCAGGGAACTGAACACTGAAGCTTTCTTT.

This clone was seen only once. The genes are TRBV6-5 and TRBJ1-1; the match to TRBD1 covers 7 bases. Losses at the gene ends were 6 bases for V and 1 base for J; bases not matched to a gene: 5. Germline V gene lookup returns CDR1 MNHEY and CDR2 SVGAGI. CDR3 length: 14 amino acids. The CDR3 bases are TGTGCCAGCAGGCGGGACAGCGGGAACACTGAAGCTTTCTTT. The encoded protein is CASRRDSGNTEAFF.

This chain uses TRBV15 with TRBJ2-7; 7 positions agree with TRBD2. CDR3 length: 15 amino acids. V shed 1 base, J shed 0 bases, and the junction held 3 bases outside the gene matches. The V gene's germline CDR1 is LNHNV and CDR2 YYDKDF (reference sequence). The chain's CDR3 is CATSRGGGDSYEQYF. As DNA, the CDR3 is TGTGCCACCAGCAGAGGCGGGGGAGACTCCTACGAGCAGTACTTC.

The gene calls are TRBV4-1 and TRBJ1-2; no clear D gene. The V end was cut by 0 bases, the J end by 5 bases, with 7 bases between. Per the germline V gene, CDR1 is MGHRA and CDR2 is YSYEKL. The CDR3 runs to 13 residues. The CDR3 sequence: CASSQDHLYGYTF. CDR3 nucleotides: TGCGCCAGCAGCCAAGATCACTTATATGGCTACACCTTC.

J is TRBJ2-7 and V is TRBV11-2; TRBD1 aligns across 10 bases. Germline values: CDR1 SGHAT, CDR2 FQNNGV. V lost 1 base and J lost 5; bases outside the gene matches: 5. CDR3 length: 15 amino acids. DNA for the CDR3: TGTGCCAGCAGCTTAGCGTTTGACAGGGGGCACGAGCAGTACTTC. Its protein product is CASSLAFDRGHEQYF.

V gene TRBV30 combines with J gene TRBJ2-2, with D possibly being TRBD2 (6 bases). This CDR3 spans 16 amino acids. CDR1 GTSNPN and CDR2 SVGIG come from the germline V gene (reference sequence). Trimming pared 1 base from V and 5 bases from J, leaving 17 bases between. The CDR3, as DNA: TGTGCCTGGAGTGCCCAGTGGAGGGTAGGGACCGGGGAGCTGTTTTTT. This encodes CAWSAQWRVGTGELFF.

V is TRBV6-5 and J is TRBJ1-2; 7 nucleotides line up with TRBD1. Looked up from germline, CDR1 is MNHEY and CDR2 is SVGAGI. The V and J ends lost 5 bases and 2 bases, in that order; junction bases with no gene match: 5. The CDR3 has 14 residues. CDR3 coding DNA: TGTGCCAGCAGTCCCGACAGGGACAACTATGGCTACACCTTC. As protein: CASSPDRDNYGYTF.

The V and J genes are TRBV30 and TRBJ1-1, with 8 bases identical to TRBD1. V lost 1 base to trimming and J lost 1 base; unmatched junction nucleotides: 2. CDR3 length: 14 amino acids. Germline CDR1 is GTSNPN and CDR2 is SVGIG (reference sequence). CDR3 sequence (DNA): TGTGCCTGGAGTGGACAGGGGACGAACACTGAAGCTTTCTTT. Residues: CAWSGQGTNTEAFF.

CDR3 region: CASKLSGPGELFF. In DNA form, the CDR3 reads TGTGCCAGCAAATTAAGCGGGCCCGGGGAGCTGTTTTTT. The gene calls are TRBV2 and TRBJ2-2; tentative D call: TRBD2 (6 bases). CDR1 and CDR2 (germline): SNHLY, FYNNEI. Between the trimmed V and J ends, which lost 7 bases and 6 bases, there was a span of 12 bases. CDR3 length equals 13 residues.

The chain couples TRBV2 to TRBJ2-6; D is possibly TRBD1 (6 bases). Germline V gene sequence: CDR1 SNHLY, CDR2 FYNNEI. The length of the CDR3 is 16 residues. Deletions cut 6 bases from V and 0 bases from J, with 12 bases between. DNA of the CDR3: TGTGCCAGCAGCGGGACACTCGGCTCTGGGGCCAACGTCCTGACTTTC. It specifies CASSGTLGSGANVLTF. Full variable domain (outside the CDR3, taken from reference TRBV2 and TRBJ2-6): EPEVTQTPSHQVTQMGQEVILRCVPISNHLYFYWYRQILGQKVEFLVSFYNNEISEKSEIFDDQFSVERPDGSNFTLKIRSTKLEDSAMYFCASSGTLGSGANVLTFGAGSRLTVL.

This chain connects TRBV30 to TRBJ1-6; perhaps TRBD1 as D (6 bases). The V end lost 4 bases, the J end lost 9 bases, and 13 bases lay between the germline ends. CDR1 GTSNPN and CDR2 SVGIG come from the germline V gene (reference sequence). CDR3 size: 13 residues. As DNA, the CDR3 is TGTGCCTGGAAGGGGGAGCAGGGTTCACCCCTCCACTTT. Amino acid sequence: CAWKGEQGSPLHF.

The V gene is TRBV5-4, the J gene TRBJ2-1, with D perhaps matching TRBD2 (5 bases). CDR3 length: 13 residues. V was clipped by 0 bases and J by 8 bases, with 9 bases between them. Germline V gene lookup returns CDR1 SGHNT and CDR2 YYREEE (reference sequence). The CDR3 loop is CASSLVGVDEQFF. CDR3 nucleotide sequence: TGTGCCAGCAGCTTGGTCGGGGTGGATGAGCAGTTCTTC.